The text below deals with one T cell receptor beta chain. Compared with germline, one end of the junction differs, possibly owing to a read error. The CDR3 sequence is 14 residues long. CDR1 is LNHNV and CDR2 is YYDKDF in the germline V gene (reference sequence). Amplified regions were TCR beta CDR3 sequences from RNA transcripts. During a first-round RT-PCR of the TCR CDR3, the HTBI primer set was used. MiXCR, run by TCRdb on the multiplex PCR reads, gives a single entry per CDR3 protein. The repertoire holds 300,000 to 400,000 distinct CDR3 sequences, around 20% seen once, with around half in the top ten. The source of the sample is a study of T cells in Graves' hyperthyroidism and ophthalmopathy.

The chain has TRBV15 and TRBJ1-2; 8 positions agree with TRBD1. The specimen was blood. This clonotype originated in a woman between 45 and 65 years old with Graves' hyperthyroidism. CDR3 sequence (DNA): TGTGCCACCAGCATTCGGGGGACAGGCCCTGGCTGCACCTTC. Translation: CATSIRGTGPGCTF.